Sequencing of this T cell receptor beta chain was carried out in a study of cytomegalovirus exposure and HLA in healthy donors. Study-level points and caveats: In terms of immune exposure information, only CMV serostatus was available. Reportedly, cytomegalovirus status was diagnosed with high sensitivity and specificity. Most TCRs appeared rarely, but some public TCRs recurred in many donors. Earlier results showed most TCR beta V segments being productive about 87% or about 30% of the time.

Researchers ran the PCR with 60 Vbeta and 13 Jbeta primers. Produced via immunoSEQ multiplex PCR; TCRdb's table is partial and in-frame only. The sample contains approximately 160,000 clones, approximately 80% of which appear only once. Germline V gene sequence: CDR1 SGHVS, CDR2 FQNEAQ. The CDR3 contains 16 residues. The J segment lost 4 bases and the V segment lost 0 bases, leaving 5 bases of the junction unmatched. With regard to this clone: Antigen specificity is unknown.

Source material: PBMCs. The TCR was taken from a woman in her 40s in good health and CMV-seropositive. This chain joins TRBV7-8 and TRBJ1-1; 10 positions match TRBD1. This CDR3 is CASSLAGQGHGTEAFF. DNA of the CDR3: TGTGCCAGCAGCTTAGCGGGACAGGGGCATGGCACTGAAGCTTTCTTT.